This TCR beta chain was sequenced during a study of cytomegalovirus exposure and HLA in healthy donors. This clone was seen only once. What it binds is not known. Points from the study as a whole: Excluded were some V segments that proved indistinguishable, including TRBV6-2 and TRBV6-3.

The PCR made use of 60 Vbeta and 13 Jbeta primers. Clones were read by immunoSEQ multiplex PCR, and TCRdb kept only the in-frame ones, dropping some. This sample has roughly 180,000 clones; under 85% occur once, and the top ten carry under 5%. CDR3 length: 9 amino acids. Germline CDR1 SGHTS, CDR2 YDEGEE. The sample consisted of PBMCs. The TCR originated in a man younger than 35 in good health and CMV-seronegative. The chain employs TRBV5-8 and TRBJ2-2; TRBD1 is a possible D gene (5 bases). The CDR3 nucleotides are TGTGCGGGGCCCGGGGAGCTGTTTTTT. Amino acid sequence: CAGPGELFF.